The 26 T cell receptor beta chains below were found in one sample sequenced in a study of blood T cell repertoires in COVID-19. Using immunoSEQ multiplex PCR, the repertoire was profiled, and TCRdb retains in-frame clones only, with some absent. The table records tens of thousands of clones, approximately 88% of them present only once. The material sequenced was peripheral blood. These TCRs come from a man in his fifties with active COVID-19.

The gene calls are TRBV7-2 and TRBJ2-1; tentatively, D is TRBD2 (5 bases). Trimming took 1 base from V and 10 from J, leaving 11 bases between them. The CDR3 sequence is 13 residues long. Looked up from germline, CDR1 is SGHTA and CDR2 is FQGNSA. The CDR3 nucleotides are TGTGCCAGCAGCTTAGGGAGCGGACGAGAGCAGTTCTTC. Translated, it gives CASSLGSGREQFF.

The rearrangement links TRBV5-8 to TRBJ1-5, with TRBD1 matching 8 bases. V lost 5 bases, J lost 4 bases, and 5 bases stayed unmatched. Per germline, CDR1 SGHTS and CDR2 YDEGEE. The CDR3 contains 14 residues. CDR3 sequence: CASRSRTGNQPQHF. The CDR3, as DNA: TGTGCCAGCAGGTCCAGGACAGGGAATCAGCCCCAGCATTTT.

The table lists this clone with a count of one. This rearrangement joins TRBV6-2 or TRBV6-3 to TRBJ2-3; 7 bases line up with TRBD2. CDR1 and CDR2 from the germline V gene are MNHEY and SVGEGT. The CDR3 consists of 16 residues. After removal of 5 bases from V and 5 bases from J, the junction contained 13 bases not matched to a gene. CDR3 region: CASSLLPGGGKDTQYF. CDR3 in DNA: TGTGCCAGCAGTCTGCTCCCGGGGGGAGGTAAAGATACGCAGTATTTT.

CDR3 in DNA: TGCAGCGCCCGGACTAGCGGTAACTCCTACGAGCAGTACTTC. It is translated as CSARTSGNSYEQYF. The chain couples TRBV29-1 to TRBJ2-7; TRBD2 matches at 10 bases. This CDR3 is built from 14 residues. With V trimmed by 7 bases and J by 0 bases, 6 bases remained unmatched. Germline V gene lookup returns CDR1 SQVTM and CDR2 ANQGSEA.

The rearrangement uses TRBV18 and TRBJ1-1; D is possibly TRBD1 (6 bases). V lost 6 bases and J 0 bases, leaving 17 bases between the germline ends. Germline V CDR1 and CDR2: KGHSH, LQKENI. This CDR3 spans 16 amino acids. CDR3: CASSPAGARMNTEAFF. Written as DNA, the CDR3 is TGTGCCAGCTCGCCTGCAGGGGCCCGGATGAACACTGAAGCTTTCTTT.

J is TRBJ2-3 and V is TRBV6-4; D is possibly TRBD1 (6 bases). This CDR3 is 13 amino acids long. V was shortened by 3 bases and J by 6 bases, with 10 bases between the two germline ends. Germline CDR1 and CDR2: MRHNA and SNTAGT. CDR3 in amino acids: CASSEERGDTQYF. CDR3 coding DNA: TGTGCCAGCAGTGAAGAGAGGGGGGATACGCAGTATTTT.

V and J are TRBV19 and TRBJ2-4, with D possibly being TRBD2 (5 bases). CDR3 length: 16 amino acids. Germline V lookup: CDR1 LNHDA, CDR2 SQIVND (reference sequence). V gave up 4 bases and J gave up 3 bases, with 16 bases separating them. This CDR3 reads CASSTGLFMVKNIQYF. CDR3 nucleotide sequence: TGTGCCAGTAGTACCGGACTTTTTATGGTCAAAAACATTCAGTACTTC.

The sample holds one count of this clone. The chain carries TRBV6-5 and TRBJ1-2; D is ambiguous. V was trimmed by 7 bases and J by 5 bases, leaving 8 bases between them. The germline V gene encodes CDR1 MNHEY and CDR2 SVGAGI. This CDR3 contains 11 residues. The CDR3 spells CASTESYGYTF. The CDR3 DNA follows: TGTGCCAGCACCGAGAGTTATGGCTACACCTTC.

The rearrangement joins TRBV5-4 to TRBJ2-5, with 10 bases identical to TRBD2. This CDR3 has 16 residues. The V gene end was trimmed by 10 bases and the J gene end by 4 bases; junction bases not matched to a gene: 16. Germline V lookup: CDR1 SGHNT, CDR2 YYREEE (reference sequence). The CDR3 DNA sequence: TGTGCCGGACGACGAGCGGGGGGGCCTCGAGGAGAGACCCAGTACTTC. Translation gives CAGRRAGGPRGETQYF.

This clone occurred once. The chain carries TRBV5-6 and TRBJ1-2, with 8 nucleotides matching TRBD1. Losses at the gene ends were 4 bases for V and 2 bases for J; bases not matched to a gene: 10. From germline, CDR1 is SGHDT and CDR2 YYEEEE. The CDR3 totals 16 residues. CDR3 bases: TGTGCCAGCAGCACGGCCGGGACAGGTGACAACTATGGCTACACCTTC. It is translated as CASSTAGTGDNYGYTF.

The V gene is TRBV6-1, the J gene TRBJ1-5; 8 bases agree with TRBD1. Germline V gene data show CDR1 as MNHNS and CDR2 as SASEGT. The CDR3 is 15 residues long. Trimming took 0 bases from V and 2 from J; bases not matched to a gene: 0. This CDR3 reads CASSEATGGNQPQHF. The CDR3, as DNA: TGTGCCAGCAGTGAAGCGACAGGGGGCAATCAGCCCCAGCATTTT.

This sequence joins TRBV7-2 and TRBJ2-2; weak D call: TRBD2 (5 bases). CDR1 is SGHTA and CDR2 is FQGNSA in the germline V gene. This CDR3 spans 14 amino acids. V lost 5 bases to trimming and J lost 7 bases, with 14 bases between them. CDR3 sequence (DNA): TGTGCCAGCAGCACACAAACTAGAGTCGGGGAGCTGTTTTTT. Translating gives CASSTQTRVGELFF.

The chain links TRBV29-1 to TRBJ1-5, with 11 bases fitting TRBD1. The CDR3 loop spans 15 amino acids. J gave up 4 bases and V 5 bases, and 7 bases lay outside the gene matches. Germline V gene sequence: CDR1 SQVTM, CDR2 ANQGSEA. CDR3 in DNA: TGCAGCGTTACTCGGGGACAGGGGGTTAATCAGCCCCAGCATTTT. Residues: CSVTRGQGVNQPQHF.

The V gene is TRBV18, the J gene TRBJ2-5; D remains unclear. Trimming cost V 2 bases and J 5 bases, with 12 bases left between them. The CDR3 extends over 14 amino acids. Germline V gives CDR1 KGHSH, CDR2 LQKENI. In DNA form, the CDR3 reads TGTGCCAGCTCACCAGTGGCCCCTCCGGAGACCCAGTACTTC. The encoded protein is CASSPVAPPETQYF.

The V and J genes are TRBV11-2 and TRBJ1-2; possibly TRBD1 for D (5 bases). CDR3 length: 16 residues. Trimming removed 6 bases at V and 1 base at J, with 18 bases between. Germline assignment: CDR1 SGHAT and CDR2 FQNNGV. CDR3 loop: CASRSLRQTHNYGYTF. The DNA of the CDR3 is TGTGCCAGCAGATCCCTCAGACAGACCCATAACTATGGCTACACCTTC.

The rearrangement uses TRBV7-2 and TRBJ2-3, with D hard to call. The length of the CDR3 is 16 residues. V was clipped by 0 bases and J by 0 bases, with 10 bases between them. Germline V gene data show CDR1 as SGHTA and CDR2 as FQGNSA. This CDR3 is CASSLASMPSTDTQYF. The CDR3 coding sequence is TGTGCCAGCAGCTTAGCGTCTATGCCTAGCACAGATACGCAGTATTTT.

V usage is TRBV5-6 and J usage is TRBJ1-5; possibly TRBD1 for D (6 bases). The V end lost 4 bases, the J end lost 4 bases, and 15 bases lay between the germline ends. CDR1 SGHDT and CDR2 YYEEEE come from the germline V gene. The CDR3 length is 15 residues. CDR3 sequence reads: CASSRRGGGNQPQHF. In DNA, the CDR3 is TGTGCCAGCAGCCGCCGAGGGGGGGGGAATCAGCCCCAGCATTTT.

The rearrangement uses TRBV9 and TRBJ1-1, with TRBD1 matching 8 bases. This CDR3 region has 15 residues. V was pared by 2 bases and J by 5 bases, with 8 bases of the junction left unmatched. Per germline, CDR1 SGDLS and CDR2 YYNGEE. The CDR3 DNA reads TGTGCCAGCAGCGTCGATACAGGGGGAGGAACTGAAGCTTTCTTT. Translation: CASSVDTGGGTEAFF.

The chain links TRBV6-5 to TRBJ2-6; tentative D call: TRBD1 (6 bases). The V and J ends lost 7 bases and 4 bases respectively, with 11 bases between them. CDR1 is MNHEY, CDR2 SVGAGI, per germline. The CDR3 runs to 14 residues. The CDR3 DNA follows: TGTGCCAGCAAGCAGGGGTTCGGGGCCAACGTCCTGACTTTC. It translates to CASKQGFGANVLTF.

V gene TRBV5-1 combines with J gene TRBJ2-3; 9 bases match TRBD2. This CDR3 is 15 amino acids long. Germline V gene sequence: CDR1 SGHRS, CDR2 YFSETQ. The J segment lost 4 bases and the V segment lost 3 bases, leaving 6 bases of the junction unmatched. CDR3 nucleotide sequence: TGCGCCAGCAGCTCCGGCGGGGGGGAGCCAGATACGCAGTATTTT. Protein product: CASSSGGGEPDTQYF.

The gene calls are TRBV5-1 and TRBJ2-1, with TRBD1 as a possible D gene (5 bases). This CDR3 is built from 16 residues. V was clipped by 2 bases and J by 0 bases, with 12 bases between them. Germline V gene data show CDR1 as SGHRS and CDR2 as YFSETQ. The CDR3 coding sequence is TGCGCCAGCAGCTTTGCCCAGGGCAGCTCCTACAATGAGCAGTTCTTC. The encoded protein is CASSFAQGSSYNEQFF. The entire variable domain, with the rest obtained from reference TRBV5-1 and TRBJ2-1, is as follows: KAGVTQTPRYLIKTRGQQVTLSCSPISGHRSVSWYQQTPGQGLQFLFEYFSETQRNKGNFPGRFSGRQFSNSRSEMNVSTLELGDSALYLCASSFAQGSSYNEQFFGPGTRLTVL.

The chain joins TRBV3-1 (or the pseudogene TRBV3-2) to TRBJ2-1; D remains unclear. Per germline, CDR1 LGHDT and CDR2 YNNKEL (reference sequence). Trimming removed 4 bases at V and 0 bases at J, with 13 bases between. The CDR3 is 16 residues long. In DNA, the CDR3 is TGTGCCAGCAGCCCCGAGGTACCACCCTCCTACAATGAGCAGTTCTTC. Amino acids: CASSPEVPPSYNEQFF.

CDR3 in amino acids: CASSQDWGRLGETQYF. Written as DNA, the CDR3 is TGCGCCAGCAGCCAAGATTGGGGCCGGCTCGGAGAGACCCAGTACTTC. The chain employs TRBV4-1 and TRBJ2-5, with TRBD1 as a possible D gene (5 bases). Trimming removed 0 bases at V and 4 bases at J, with 15 bases between. This CDR3 has 16 residues. CDR1 and CDR2 (germline): MGHRA, YSYEKL.

The chain joins TRBV6-6 to TRBJ1-5; D is perhaps TRBD1 (6 bases). The V end lost 0 bases, the J end lost 4 bases, and 13 bases lay between the germline ends. Germline V gene data show CDR1 as MNHNY and CDR2 as SVGAGI (reference sequence). The CDR3 has 16 amino acids. CDR3 protein: CASSYSAGARNQPQHF. The CDR3 DNA is TGTGCCAGCAGTTACTCAGCGGGGGCGAGAAATCAGCCCCAGCATTTT.

The chain joins TRBV29-1 to TRBJ1-1, with D unresolved. V lost 8 bases, J lost 1 base, and 14 bases lay in between. The CDR3 has 13 amino acids. CDR1 is SQVTM, CDR2 ANQGSEA, per germline. CDR3 sequence (DNA): TGCAGCAACTCCGGGGAATCGAACACTGAAGCTTTCTTT. This codes for CSNSGESNTEAFF.

This chain uses TRBV30 with TRBJ1-2, with D maybe TRBD1 (5 bases). The V gene lost 0 bases and the J gene lost 8 bases, with 10 bases spanning the gap. The CDR3 is 12 amino acids. Germline V gene data show CDR1 as GTSNPN and CDR2 as SVGIG (reference sequence). CDR3 sequence: CAWSVGPGGYTF. CDR3 nucleotide sequence: TGTGCCTGGAGTGTGGGGCCAGGGGGCTACACCTTC.